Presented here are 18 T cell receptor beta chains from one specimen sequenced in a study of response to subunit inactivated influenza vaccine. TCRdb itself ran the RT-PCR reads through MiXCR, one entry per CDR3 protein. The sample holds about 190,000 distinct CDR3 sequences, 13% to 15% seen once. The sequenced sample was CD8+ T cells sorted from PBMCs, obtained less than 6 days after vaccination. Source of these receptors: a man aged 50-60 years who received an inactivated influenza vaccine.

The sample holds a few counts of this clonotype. As DNA, the CDR3 is TGTGCCAGCAGTACACGGGGAGGGACCTACGAGCAGTACTTC. This encodes CASSTRGGTYEQYF. This chain uses TRBV6-1 with TRBJ2-7; TRBD2 matches at 7 bases. Germline V gene lookup returns CDR1 MNHNS and CDR2 SASEGT. V shed 5 bases and J 2 bases; nucleotides not matched to a gene: 6. The CDR3 length is 14 residues.

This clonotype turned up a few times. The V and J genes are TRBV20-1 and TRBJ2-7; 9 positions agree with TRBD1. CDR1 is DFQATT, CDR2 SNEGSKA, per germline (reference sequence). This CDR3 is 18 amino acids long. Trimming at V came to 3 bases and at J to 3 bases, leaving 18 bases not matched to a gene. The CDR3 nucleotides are TGCAGTGCTAGTAGAAGGGACAGGGTGGCCCTTCTAAACTACGAGCAGTACTTC. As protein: CSASRRDRVALLNYEQYF.

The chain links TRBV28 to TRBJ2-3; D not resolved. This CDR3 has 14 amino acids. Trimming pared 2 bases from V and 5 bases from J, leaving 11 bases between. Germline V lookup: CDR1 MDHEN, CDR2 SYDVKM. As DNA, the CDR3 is TGTGCCAGCAGTTTAACGGGTATTAAAGATACGCAGTATTTT. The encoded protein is CASSLTGIKDTQYF.

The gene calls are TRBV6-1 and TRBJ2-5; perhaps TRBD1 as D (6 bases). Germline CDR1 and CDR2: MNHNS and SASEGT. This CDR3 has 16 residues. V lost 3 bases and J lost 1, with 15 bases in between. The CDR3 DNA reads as TGTGCCAGCAGTGATCGACAGGCCTGGGGCCAAGAGACCCAGTACTTC. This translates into CASSDRQAWGQETQYF.

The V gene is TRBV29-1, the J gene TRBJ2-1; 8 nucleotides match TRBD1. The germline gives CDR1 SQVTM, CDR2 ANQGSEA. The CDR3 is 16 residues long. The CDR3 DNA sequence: TGCAGTCTCGTCGTCGTTTTAGGGACAGGTTACAATGAGCAGTTCTTC. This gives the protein CSLVVVLGTGYNEQFF.

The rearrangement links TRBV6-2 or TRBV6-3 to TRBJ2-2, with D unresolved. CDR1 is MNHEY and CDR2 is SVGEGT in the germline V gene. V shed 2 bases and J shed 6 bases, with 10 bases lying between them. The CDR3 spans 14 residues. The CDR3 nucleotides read TGTGCCAGCAGTTACGGATGGGCATCCGGGGAGCTGTTTTTT. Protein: CASSYGWASGELFF.

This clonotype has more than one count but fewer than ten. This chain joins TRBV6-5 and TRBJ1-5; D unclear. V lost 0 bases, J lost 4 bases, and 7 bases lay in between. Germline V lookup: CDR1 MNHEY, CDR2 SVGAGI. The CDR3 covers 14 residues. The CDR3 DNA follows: TGTGCCAGCAGTTACTCTGGGGTAAATCAGCCCCAGCATTTT. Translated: CASSYSGVNQPQHF.

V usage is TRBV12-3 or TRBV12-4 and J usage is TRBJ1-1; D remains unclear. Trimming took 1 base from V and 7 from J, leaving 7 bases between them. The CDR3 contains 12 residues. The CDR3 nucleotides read TGTGCCAGCAGTTTAGTCGGGGATGAAGCTTTCTTT. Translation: CASSLVGDEAFF.

The CDR3 DNA reads TGTGCCAGCAGCGCCAAAACTAGGAGCGAGCAGTACTTC. Residues: CASSAKTRSEQYF. This chain links TRBV7-9 with TRBJ2-7; D is perhaps TRBD2 (5 bases). Germline CDR1 is SEHNR and CDR2 is FQNEAQ (reference sequence). V was pared by 5 bases and J by 6 bases, with 14 bases between. The CDR3 runs 13 residues.

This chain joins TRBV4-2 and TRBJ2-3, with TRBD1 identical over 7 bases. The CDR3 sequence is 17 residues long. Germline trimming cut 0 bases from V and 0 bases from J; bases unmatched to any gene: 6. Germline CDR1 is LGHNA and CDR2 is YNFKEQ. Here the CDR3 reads CASSQDGDRPSTDTQYF. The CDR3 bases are TGTGCCAGCAGCCAAGATGGGGACAGACCTAGCACAGATACGCAGTATTTT.

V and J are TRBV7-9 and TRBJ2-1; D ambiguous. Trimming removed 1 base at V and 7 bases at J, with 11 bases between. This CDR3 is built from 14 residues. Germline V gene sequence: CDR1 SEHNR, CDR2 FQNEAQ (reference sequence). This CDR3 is CASSLVASLNEQFF. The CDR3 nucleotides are TGTGCCAGCAGCTTAGTCGCGTCGTTGAATGAGCAGTTCTTC.

This CDR3 is CSARDLTGGLYEQYF. In DNA, the CDR3 is TGCAGTGCTAGAGATCTGACAGGGGGCTTGTACGAGCAGTACTTC. The chain couples TRBV20-1 to TRBJ2-7, with TRBD1 matching 10 bases. Per the germline V gene, CDR1 is DFQATT and CDR2 is SNEGSKA (reference sequence). V shed 0 bases, J shed 4 bases, and the junction held 6 bases outside the gene matches. The CDR3 consists of 15 residues.

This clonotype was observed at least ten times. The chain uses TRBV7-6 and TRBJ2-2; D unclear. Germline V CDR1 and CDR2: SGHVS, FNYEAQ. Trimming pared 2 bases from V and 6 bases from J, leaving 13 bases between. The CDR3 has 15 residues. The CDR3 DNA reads TGTGCCAGCAGCTTATCTGGCGGTTCGGCCGGGGAGCTGTTTTTT. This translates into CASSLSGGSAGELFF.

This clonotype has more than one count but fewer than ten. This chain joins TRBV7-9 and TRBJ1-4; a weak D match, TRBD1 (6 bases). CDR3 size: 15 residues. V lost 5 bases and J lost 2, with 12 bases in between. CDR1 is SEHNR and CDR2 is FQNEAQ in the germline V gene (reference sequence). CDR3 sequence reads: CASSLTGSTNEKLFF. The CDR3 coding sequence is TGTGCCAGCAGCCTGACAGGTTCGACTAATGAAAAACTGTTTTTT.

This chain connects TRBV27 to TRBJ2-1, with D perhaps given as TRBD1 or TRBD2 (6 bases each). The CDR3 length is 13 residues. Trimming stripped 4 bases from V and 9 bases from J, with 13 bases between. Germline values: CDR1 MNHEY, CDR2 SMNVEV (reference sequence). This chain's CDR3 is CASSWGWGAEQFF. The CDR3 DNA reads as TGTGCCAGCAGTTGGGGGTGGGGGGCTGAGCAGTTCTTC.

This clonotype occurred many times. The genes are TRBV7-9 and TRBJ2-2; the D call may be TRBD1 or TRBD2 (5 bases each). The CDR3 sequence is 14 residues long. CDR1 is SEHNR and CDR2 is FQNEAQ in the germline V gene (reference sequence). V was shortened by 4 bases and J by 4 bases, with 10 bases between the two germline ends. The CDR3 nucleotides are TGTGCCAGCAGCTGGGGCCGGGGCACCGGGGAGCTGTTTTTT. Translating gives CASSWGRGTGELFF.

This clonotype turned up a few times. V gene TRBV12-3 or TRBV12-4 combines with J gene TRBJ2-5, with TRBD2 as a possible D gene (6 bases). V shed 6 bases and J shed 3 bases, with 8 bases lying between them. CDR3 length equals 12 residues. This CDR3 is CASSGSKETQYF. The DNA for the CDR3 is TGTGCCAGCAGCGGGAGTAAAGAGACCCAGTACTTC.

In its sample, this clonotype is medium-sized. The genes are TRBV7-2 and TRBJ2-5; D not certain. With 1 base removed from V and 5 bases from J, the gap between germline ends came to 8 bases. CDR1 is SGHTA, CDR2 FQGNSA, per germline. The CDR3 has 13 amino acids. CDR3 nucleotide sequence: TGTGCCAGCAGCTTAGTCGGGTTCGAGACCCAGTACTTC. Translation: CASSLVGFETQYF. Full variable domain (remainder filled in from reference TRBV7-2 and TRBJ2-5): GAGVSQSPSNKVTEKGKDVELRCDPISGHTALYWYRQSLGQGLEFLIYFQGNSAPDKSGLPSDRFSAERTGGSVSTLTIQRTQQEDSAVYLCASSLVGFETQYFGPGTRLLVL.